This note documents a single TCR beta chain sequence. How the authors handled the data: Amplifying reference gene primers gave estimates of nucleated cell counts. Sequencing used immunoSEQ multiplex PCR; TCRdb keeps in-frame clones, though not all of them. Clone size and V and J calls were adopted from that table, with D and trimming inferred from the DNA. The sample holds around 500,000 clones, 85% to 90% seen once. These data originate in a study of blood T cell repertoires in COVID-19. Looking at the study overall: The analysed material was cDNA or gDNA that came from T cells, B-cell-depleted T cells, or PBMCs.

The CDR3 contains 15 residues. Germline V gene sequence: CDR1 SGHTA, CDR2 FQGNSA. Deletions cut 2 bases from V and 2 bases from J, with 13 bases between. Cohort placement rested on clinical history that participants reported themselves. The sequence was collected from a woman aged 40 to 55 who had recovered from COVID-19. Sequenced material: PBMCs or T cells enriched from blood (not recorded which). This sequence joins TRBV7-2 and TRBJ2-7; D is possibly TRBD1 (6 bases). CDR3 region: CASSLTTGTPYEQYF. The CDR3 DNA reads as TGTGCCAGCAGCTTAACAACCGGGACACCCTACGAGCAGTACTTC.